This TCR beta chain was identified during a study of blood T cell repertoires in COVID-19 (dated by TCRdb to 2018 to 2021). With respect to the entire study: The collaborator samples originated in the United States, Italy and Spain and spanned the acute and convalescent phases of COVID-19. The sample metadata nearly always contained a de-identified subject ID, COVID-19 status, age in years and sex. A freely available public database, intended as a resource for researchers studying the immune response to SARS-CoV-2, is where the repertoires were released. Subjects who had been exposed to COVID-19, were actively infected with it, or had recovered from it provided the deeply sampled blood TCRbeta repertoires that made up the dataset. The material from the prospective study consisted of cDNA or gDNA derived from T cells, B-cell-depleted T cells, or PBMCs. Where available, HLA class I and class II types were obtained from metadata supplied by the sample provider rather than from assay-based typing. The samples were drawn from two sources: the first 160 participants of the ongoing ImmuneRACE study, and 1,200 or so subjects contributed by 6 global collaborators.

CDR1 and CDR2 are read off the germline V gene as SGHRS and YFSETQ. Including the terminal cysteine and phenylalanine, the CDR3 comprises 15 residues. CDR3 DNA is the only sequence kept; it has 45 bases, read in frame from the first base. TCRbeta CDR3 regions were amplified from genomic DNA by means of the immunoSEQ Assay, a bias-controlled multiplex PCR. The study's own analysis went as follows. Within the assay, amplification of reference gene primers was used to estimate how many nucleated cells each sample contained. To quantify the absolute abundance of each unique TCRbeta CDR3 rearrangement, sequence reads were collapsed and filtered. For each sample, productive Simpson clonality was calculated as the square root of Simpson's diversity index across productive rearrangements. This immuneACCESS table, as held by TCRdb, lists in-frame sequences with V and J called but not all clones. Of the missing ones, under half trace to an unresolved V gene in checked studies; the others have no known cause. V and J calls and clone size are given by that table; D and trimming were obtained from the DNA. The sample table shows around 270,000 clones, and more than 85% are seen once. The top ten constitute approximately 4.3% of the sample.

Results and caveats for the whole study, not just this receptor: The quantity of clinical and demographic metadata differed by source and by participant and was supplied without curation.

Each collaborating institution followed its own protocols to collect whole blood in K2EDTA tubes. Collaborator samples were shipped for TCRbeta analysis as frozen whole blood, isolated PBMCs, or DNA extracted from either sample type. On this clone: The antigen this receptor binds is unknown. The junction departs from the called germline gene at one end, perhaps through a read error.

The material sequenced was peripheral blood. The sequence is built from TRBV5-1 and TRBJ2-2, with TRBD1 tentatively as D gene (5 bases match). This receptor was identified in a man in his forties with acute or convalescent COVID-19. For the CDR3, the sequence is CASRLDTLNTGELFF. The nucleotides are TGCGCCAGCAGGTTGGACACATTAAACACCGGGGAGCTGTTTTTT.